This passage covers 6 T cell receptor beta chains from one sample sequenced in a study of regulatory T cells in long-lasting Graves disease. Sequencing libraries for TCR beta were prepared with iRepertoire HTBI primers and Arm-PCR of CDR3 regions. MiXCR was run by TCRdb on the multiplex PCR reads, yielding one entry per CDR3 protein. The sample shows hundreds of thousands of distinct CDR3 sequences, around 20% of them seen only once. This sample's time point: persistent/refractory GD, antithyroid drugs over 5 years with positive TRAb. Researchers made the TCR library from RNA that was extracted from PBMCs. Sequencing was performed on peripheral blood mononuclear cells (PBMCs), taken when the disease was refractory, from a patient treated with antithyroid drugs. These receptors originate from a female donor with Graves disease.

The chain recombines TRBV7-9 with TRBJ2-7; 7 bases are shared with TRBD1. Germline-derived CDR1 and CDR2 are SEHNR and FQNEAQ (reference sequence). The CDR3 is made up of 14 amino acids. Losses at the gene ends were 5 bases for V and 5 bases for J; bases not matched to a gene: 9. CDR3 amino acids: CASSDTGQFHEQYF. CDR3 sequence (DNA): TGTGCCAGCAGCGACACGGGACAGTTCCACGAGCAGTACTTC.

There are a few counts of this clonotype. J is TRBJ1-1 and V is TRBV20-1; no clear D gene. CDR1 and CDR2 (germline): DFQATT, SNEGSKA (reference sequence). The CDR3 extends over 13 amino acids. V shed 5 bases and J shed 4 bases, with 14 bases lying between them. The CDR3 region has the DNA TGCAGTGCTGGACCCCTGGAGGCCACTGAAGCTTTCTTT. It is translated as CSAGPLEATEAFF.

This clonotype appeared many times. CDR3 nucleotide sequence: TGTGCCAGCAGCTTCACAGGGGCGGATACTGAAGCTTTCTTT. This encodes CASSFTGADTEAFF. The V call is TRBV11-3, the J call TRBJ1-1; TRBD1 matches at 7 bases. CDR3 length: 14 amino acids. Trimming removed 3 bases from V and 5 bases from J; junction bases left unmatched: 6. Germline lookup yields CDR1 SGHNT and CDR2 YENEEA.

The chain uses TRBV20-1 and TRBJ2-7; 7 bases align to TRBD1. The ends lost 4 bases at V and 3 bases at J; junction bases unmatched: 6. The CDR3 has 13 amino acids. The germline gives CDR1 DFQATT, CDR2 SNEGSKA (reference sequence). Written as DNA, the CDR3 is TGCAGTGCTACAACCCCAGGGGGCTACGAGCAGTACTTC. Translation gives CSATTPGGYEQYF.

This clonotype has at least ten counts. The chain links TRBV7-8 to TRBJ1-1; D unclear. Trimming left V 1 base short and J 0 bases short, with 15 bases between. This CDR3 spans 17 amino acids. Germline lookup yields CDR1 SGHVS and CDR2 FQNEAQ. The CDR3 DNA reads TGTGCCAGCAGCTTAGATCGAACGTACCTACTGAACACTGAAGCTTTCTTT. It yields the protein CASSLDRTYLLNTEAFF.

In its sample, this clonotype was seen once. The J gene is TRBJ2-5, the V gene TRBV7-9, with a tentative D call TRBD2 (5 bases). V was shortened by 8 bases and J by 7 bases, with 20 bases between the two germline ends. The V gene's germline CDR1 is SEHNR and CDR2 FQNEAQ (reference sequence). This CDR3 has 14 amino acids. In nucleotides, the CDR3 is TGTGCCAGCGGGTTCATGGCTAGCTTTATGACCCAGTACTTC. Protein: CASGFMASFMTQYF.